Listed below are T cell receptor beta chains from one sample, sequenced in a study of cytomegalovirus exposure and HLA in healthy donors. Libraries were prepared by immunoSEQ multiplex PCR; TCRdb keeps only in-frame clonotypes and omits some of them. In all, the sample yields some 120,000 clones. The sequenced sample was PBMCs. These TCRs come from a man between 18 and 35 years old in good health and CMV-seronegative. The CDR3 runs from the conserved cysteine through the conserved F or W. The order of the fields is J gene, V gene, D gene, CDR3 DNA, CDR3 protein. A D gene is named only where the DNA matches it firmly.

TRBJ2-2,TRBV2,NA,TGTGCCAGCAGTGCAGACACCGGGGAGCTGTTTTTT,CASSADTGELFF
TRBJ2-1,TRBV2,TRBD2,TGTGCCAGCAGTGAAGCGGGACTAGCGGGGGATGAGCAGTTCTTC,CASSEAGLAGDEQFF
TRBJ2-7,TRBV19,NA,TGTGCCAGTAGTATAGGCGAGCTTCGGGGCGAGCAGTACTTC,CASSIGELRGEQYF
TRBJ1-1,TRBV30,NA,TGTGCCTGGAGTCGGCAGGGAAGGACTGAAGCTTTCTTT,CAWSRQGRTEAFF
TRBJ1-1,TRBV5-4,NA,TGTGCCAGCAGCTTAATACAAGGAGGCACTGAAGCTTTCTTT,CASSLIQGGTEAFF
TRBJ2-7,TRBV6-5,TRBD1,TGTGCCAGCCGGGACAGGGGGTACGAGCAGTACTTC,CASRDRGYEQYF
TRBJ1-5,TRBV9,NA,TGTGCCAGCAACGAGGGAAACTCCTATCAGCCCCAGCATTTT,CASNEGNSYQPQHF
TRBJ1-2,TRBV6-4,NA,TGTGCCAGCAGTGACTCGTCGGGGAGCTATGGCTACACCTTC,CASSDSSGSYGYTF
TRBJ2-1,TRBV6-5,NA,TGTGCCAGCAGTTACGTCCCCCTTTACAATGAGCAGTTCTTC,CASSYVPLYNEQFF
TRBJ2-1,TRBV18,TRBD2,TGTGCCAGCTCACCACTTCATAGCGGGAGCTTAGATGAGCAGTTCTTC,CASSPLHSGSLDEQFF
TRBJ2-5,TRBV10-3,NA,TGTGCCATCACAGAACGGGGAAACCAAGAGACCCAGTACTTC,CAITERGNQETQYF
TRBJ1-6,TRBV6-1,NA,TGTGCCAGCAGTGACGACTTTAATTCACCCCTCCACTTT,CASSDDFNSPLHF